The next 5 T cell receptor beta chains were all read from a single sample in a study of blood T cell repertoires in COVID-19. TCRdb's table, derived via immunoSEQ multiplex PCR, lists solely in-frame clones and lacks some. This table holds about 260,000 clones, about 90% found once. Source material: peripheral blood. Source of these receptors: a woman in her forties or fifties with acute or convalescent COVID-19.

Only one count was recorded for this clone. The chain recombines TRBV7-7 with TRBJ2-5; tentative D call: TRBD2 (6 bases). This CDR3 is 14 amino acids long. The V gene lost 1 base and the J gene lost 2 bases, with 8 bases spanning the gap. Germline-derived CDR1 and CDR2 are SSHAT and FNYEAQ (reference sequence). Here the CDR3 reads CASSLGLGQETQYF. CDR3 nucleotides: TGTGCCAGCAGCTTAGGACTAGGTCAAGAGACCCAGTACTTC. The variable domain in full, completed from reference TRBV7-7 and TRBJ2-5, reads GAGVSQSPRYKVTKRGQDVTLRCDPISSHATLYWYQQALGQGPEFLTYFNYEAQPDKSGLPSDRFSAERPEGSISTLTIQRTEQRDSAMYRCASSLGLGQETQYFGPGTRLLVL.

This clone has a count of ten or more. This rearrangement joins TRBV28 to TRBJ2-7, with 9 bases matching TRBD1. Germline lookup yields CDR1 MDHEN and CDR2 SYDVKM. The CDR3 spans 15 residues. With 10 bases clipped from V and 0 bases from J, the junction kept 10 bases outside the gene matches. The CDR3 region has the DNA TGTGCCACTCTGGGGGGACAGGGAAACTCCTACGAGCAGTACTTC. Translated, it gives CATLGGQGNSYEQYF.

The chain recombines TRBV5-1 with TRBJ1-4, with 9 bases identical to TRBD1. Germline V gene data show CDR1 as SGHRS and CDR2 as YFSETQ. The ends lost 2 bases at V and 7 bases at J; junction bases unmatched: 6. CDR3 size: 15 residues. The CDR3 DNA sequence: TGCGCCAGCAGCTTACAGGGGGCGCAAAGTGAAAAACTGTTTTTT. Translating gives CASSLQGAQSEKLFF. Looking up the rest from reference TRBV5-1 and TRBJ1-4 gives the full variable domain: KAGVTQTPRYLIKTRGQQVTLSCSPISGHRSVSWYQQTPGQGLQFLFEYFSETQRNKGNFPGRFSGRQFSNSRSEMNVSTLELGDSALYLCASSLQGAQSEKLFFGSGTQLSVL.

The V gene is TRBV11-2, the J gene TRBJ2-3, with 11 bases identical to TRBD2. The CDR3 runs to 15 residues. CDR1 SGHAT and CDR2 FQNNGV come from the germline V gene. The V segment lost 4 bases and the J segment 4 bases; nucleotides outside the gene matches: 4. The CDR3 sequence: CASSSLSGRADTQYF. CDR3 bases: TGTGCCAGCAGCTCCCTTAGCGGGAGGGCAGATACGCAGTATTTT.

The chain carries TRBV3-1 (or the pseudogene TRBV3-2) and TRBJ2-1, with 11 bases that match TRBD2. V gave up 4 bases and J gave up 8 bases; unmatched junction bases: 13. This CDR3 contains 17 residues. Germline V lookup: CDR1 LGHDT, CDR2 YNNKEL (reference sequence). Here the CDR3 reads CASSRPIAGLAAYEQFF. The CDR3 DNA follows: TGTGCCAGCAGCCGCCCGATCGCGGGACTAGCGGCCTATGAGCAGTTCTTC.